A selection of T cell receptor beta chains follows, all from one sample in a study of T cell changes during pregnancy in multiple sclerosis. Clones were read by immunoSEQ multiplex PCR, and TCRdb kept only the in-frame ones, dropping some. The sample records around 30,000 clones, about 93% being singletons. Here the sequenced sample was CD4+ T cells from peripheral blood mononuclear cells, taken in the second trimester of pregnancy. The receptors shown here come from a female donor with multiple sclerosis, enrolled in a pregnancy study. The CDR3 runs from the conserved cysteine through the conserved F or W. A D gene is named only where the DNA matches it firmly. Clone size is given for some rows only: seen once, a few or many times, or a class if the clone is expanded.

NA,TRBV5-1,TRBJ1-3,NA,CASSSTGISGNTIYF,TGCGCCAGCAGCTCTACAGGAATCTCTGGAAACACCATATATTTT
NA,TRBV5-6,TRBJ1-5,NA,CASSSGSVGPQHF,TGTGCCAGCAGCTCCGGGTCCGTCGGGCCCCAGCATTTT
NA,TRBV5-5,TRBJ1-5,TRBD1,CASSPGDRGTGQPQHF,TGTGCCAGCAGCCCGGGGGACAGGGGAACGGGTCAGCCCCAGCATTTT
NA,TRBV28,TRBJ1-2,NA,CASSSPRGHYGYTF,TGTGCCAGCAGTTCCCCCCGGGGTCACTATGGCTACACCTTC
NA,TRBV6-1,TRBJ1-2,NA,CASRVGDYTF,TGTGCCAGCAGAGTAGGGGACTACACCTTC
NA,TRBV19,TRBJ2-2,NA,CASSARRTGELFF,TGTGCCAGTAGTGCCCGGAGGACCGGGGAGCTGTTTTTT
NA,TRBV27,TRBJ2-7,TRBD1,CASSLFYGQVGSHEQYF,TGTGCCAGCAGTTTATTCTACGGACAGGTTGGGTCCCACGAGCAGTACTTC
NA,TRBV7-2,TRBJ1-3,TRBD1,CASSSKDLRNRGPGNTIYF,TGTGCCAGCAGCTCAAAAGACCTCCGGAACAGGGGGCCTGGAAACACCATATATTTT
medium-sized,TRBV2,TRBJ1-5,NA,CASSEQISNQPQHF,TGTGCCAGCAGTGAACAAATTAGCAATCAGCCCCAGCATTTT
NA,TRBV29-1,TRBJ2-3,TRBD1,CSGTGDRSADTQYF,TGCAGCGGAACAGGGGACAGGAGCGCAGATACGCAGTATTTT
NA,TRBV18,TRBJ1-3,NA,CASSPQSGPGSRNTIYF,TGTGCCAGCTCACCTCAGAGTGGACCGGGGAGCCGAAACACCATATATTTT
NA,TRBV7-9,TRBJ2-1,NA,CASSRQVSLAVLNEQFF,TGTGCCAGCAGTCGCCAGGTATCGCTAGCAGTCTTAAATGAGCAGTTCTTC
NA,TRBV6-5,TRBJ2-3,NA,CASRRSGDSTDTQYF,TGTGCCAGCAGACGCTCGGGGGACTCCACAGATACGCAGTATTTT
NA,TRBV4-1,TRBJ1-4,TRBD1,CASSLQGSEKLFF,TGCGCCAGCAGCCTACAGGGGTCTGAAAAACTGTTTTTT
NA,TRBV7-2,TRBJ2-1,NA,CASSSQGMTSGNTYNEQFF,TGTGCCAGCAGCTCACAGGGTATGACCAGCGGGAACACCTACAATGAGCAGTTCTTC
NA,TRBV28,TRBJ2-3,NA,CASSLGDTQYF,TGTGCCAGCAGTTTAGGCGATACGCAGTATTTT
NA,TRBV5-1,TRBJ2-2,NA,CASSPGPTGSGELFF,TGCGCCAGCAGCCCTGGCCCTACAGGGTCCGGGGAGCTGTTTTTT
NA,TRBV9,TRBJ1-2,NA,CASSVGGHGDYGYTF,TGTGCCAGCAGCGTAGGCGGTCACGGAGACTATGGCTACACCTTC
NA,TRBV7-6,TRBJ1-5,NA,CASSPQAGSNQPQHF,TGTGCCAGCAGCCCGCAGGCCGGTAGCAATCAGCCCCAGCATTTT
NA,TRBV19,TRBJ1-5,NA,CASSDRTNQPQHF,TGTGCCAGTTCGGACAGAACCAATCAGCCCCAGCATTTT
NA,TRBV28,TRBJ2-2,NA,CASSWETGELFF,TGTGCCAGCAGTTGGGAGACCGGGGAGCTGTTTTTT
NA,TRBV27,TRBJ2-3,TRBD2,CASGPRTRQDTQYF,TGTGCCAGCGGACCTCGGACTAGACAAGATACGCAGTATTTT
NA,TRBV30,TRBJ2-1,TRBD1,CAWSRDRANEQFF,TGTGCCTGGAGCCGGGACAGGGCCAATGAGCAGTTCTTC
once,TRBV18,TRBJ2-3,TRBD2,CASSQPSGPRTDTQYF,TGTGCCAGCTCACAACCTAGCGGGCCTCGCACAGATACGCAGTATTTT
once,TRBV7-2,TRBJ2-3,NA,CASSPGSLRGTDTQYF,TGTGCCAGCAGCCCCGGGTCCCTGAGGGGCACAGATACGCAGTATTTT
NA,TRBV7-3,TRBJ2-5,TRBD2,CASSPSSGAWETQYF,TGTGCCAGCAGCCCATCTAGCGGAGCCTGGGAGACCCAGTACTTC
NA,TRBV12-2,TRBJ2-2,NA,CASRLATGATGELFF,TGTGCAAGTCGCTTAGCCACAGGCGCCACCGGGGAGCTGTTTTTT
medium-sized,TRBV5-1,TRBJ1-2,TRBD1,CASSPTGGEGYTF,TGCGCCAGCAGCCCGACAGGGGGAGAGGGCTACACCTTC
NA,TRBV2,TRBJ2-3,TRBD2,CASIPPAGEADTQYF,TGTGCCAGCATCCCCCCAGCGGGAGAGGCAGATACGCAGTATTTT
NA,TRBV10-3,TRBJ1-2,NA,CAISRGDRDYGYTF,TGTGCCATCAGCAGGGGTGATAGGGACTATGGCTACACCTTC
NA,TRBV30,TRBJ1-3,TRBD1,CAWDRESGNTIYF,TGTGCCTGGGACAGGGAGTCTGGAAACACCATATATTTT
NA,TRBV6-5,TRBJ2-7,NA,CASSYRFSLYEQYF,TGTGCCAGCAGTTACCGGTTCTCGCTCTACGAGCAGTACTTC
NA,TRBV25-1,TRBJ2-3,TRBD2,CASSYPGLAKDTQYF,TGTGCCAGCAGTTATCCGGGACTAGCGAAAGATACGCAGTATTTT
NA,TRBV30,TRBJ2-7,TRBD1,CAWTRQGTHEQYF,TGTGCCTGGACCCGACAGGGAACCCACGAGCAGTACTTC
once,TRBV29-1,TRBJ1-4,TRBD1,CSAMGQGDEKLFF,TGCAGCGCCATGGGACAGGGGGATGAAAAACTGTTTTTT
once,TRBV6-1,TRBJ2-1,NA,CASSRLVEQFF,TGTGCCAGCAGTCGACTAGTGGAGCAGTTCTTC
once,TRBV18,TRBJ1-3,NA,CASSPGQSFSGNTIYF,TGTGCCAGCTCACCCGGACAGTCCTTTTCTGGAAACACCATATATTTT
NA,TRBV6-6,TRBJ1-5,TRBD1,CASSLGTGTNQPQHF,TGTGCCAGCAGCCTCGGGACAGGGACGAATCAGCCCCAGCATTTT
NA,TRBV27,TRBJ1-2,NA,CASSGTNRSANYGYTF,TGTGCCAGCTCCGGGACAAATAGATCAGCTAACTATGGCTACACCTTC
NA,TRBV10-1,TRBJ2-7,NA,CASSEISTGSYEQYF,TGCGCCAGCAGTGAGATCAGTACGGGGTCCTACGAGCAGTACTTC
NA,TRBV25-1,TRBJ2-4,TRBD1,CASSETGGAGKNIQYF,TGTGCCAGCAGTGAGACAGGGGGCGCCGGCAAAAACATTCAGTACTTC
NA,TRBV30,TRBJ1-1,NA,CAWSVGGNTEAFF,TGTGCCTGGAGTGTAGGAGGGAACACTGAAGCTTTCTTT
NA,TRBV2,TRBJ1-5,NA,CASKVREGQPQHF,TGTGCCAGCAAGGTCCGGGAAGGTCAGCCCCAGCATTTT
NA,TRBV27,TRBJ2-7,TRBD1,CASSLQGQTYEQYF,TGTGCCAGCAGTTTACAGGGACAGACCTACGAGCAGTACTTC
NA,TRBV5-4,TRBJ2-7,NA,CASSAPGGAGNEQYF,TGTGCCAGCAGCGCTCCGGGGGGCGCAGGGAACGAGCAGTACTTC
NA,TRBV25-1,TRBJ2-1,TRBD2,CASSGRVNEQFF,TGTGCCAGCAGCGGGAGGGTCAATGAGCAGTTCTTC
NA,TRBV28,TRBJ1-2,TRBD1,CASETGRNGYTF,TGTGCCAGCGAGACAGGGAGGAATGGCTACACCTTC
few,TRBV2,TRBJ1-2,NA,CASVRAGGYTF,TGTGCCAGCGTCAGGGCCGGTGGCTACACCTTC
NA,TRBV9,TRBJ1-2,NA,CASSVGGGYGYTF,TGTGCCAGCAGCGTAGGCGGGGGCTATGGCTACACCTTC
NA,TRBV9,TRBJ1-2,NA,CASSPEAGSYGYTF,TGTGCCAGCAGCCCAGAGGCAGGGTCCTATGGCTACACCTTC